This TCR beta chain was observed in a study of glioma-infiltrating T cells after dendritic cell vaccination. Study findings and constraints: Higher pretreatment TIL content predicted longer progression-free time and survival. TCR clonality showed no direct relationship with survival.

Time point of the sample: after dendritic cell vaccination, including at tumor progression/relapse. Blood PBMC samples: pre-vaccination, two weeks post third vaccination, and at tumor progression. Remarks on this clone: Antigen specificity is unknown.

TCRB CDR3 was amplified from 2 ug genomic DNA or less. The method was immunoSEQ multiplex PCR; TCRdb's version includes in-frame clones alone and lacks a portion of them. The data contain 70,000 to 100,000 clones, roughly four fifths of them singletons. The specimen was blood, collected after dendritic cell vaccination. The origin of this receptor is a human donor with glioblastoma.

CDR3 coding DNA: TGCGCCAGCAGCTTGTCGGCTAGCGGGGTCGAGCAGTACTTC. Its translation is CASSLSASGVEQYF. The chain links TRBV5-1 to TRBJ2-7; TRBD2 matches at 9 bases. Germline V CDR1 and CDR2: SGHRS, YFSETQ. The CDR3 spans 14 residues. Trimming took 1 base from V and 6 from J; bases not matched to a gene: 5.